Here is one TCR beta chain with its context. No antigen is known for it. Base qualities are not at hand, and no much larger clone is one base apart. TCRbeta CDR3 regions were amplified from genomic DNA using the immunoSEQ Assay, a bias-controlled multiplex PCR. The authors' analysis ran thus. Nucleated cell counts per sample were estimated from amplification of reference gene primers within the assay. Sequence reads were collapsed and filtered to measure the absolute abundance of every unique TCRbeta CDR3 rearrangement. Productive Simpson clonality was computed per sample as the square root of Simpson's diversity index over productive rearrangements. Entries here come from immuneACCESS through TCRdb and include only in-frame sequences with V and J called. Some clones fail to appear in such tables; in the studies checked, an unresolved V gene covers under half of the shortfall, and the cause of the remainder is unknown. V, J and clone size are taken as reported in that table, and D and trimming were inferred from the DNA itself. Counted in this sample were approximately 350,000 clones; 85% to 90% of them appeared once. The ten largest clonotypes hold about 7% of the sample.

In Seattle, one collaborating source enrolled patients while the infection was active and tracked those patients longitudinally over the course of disease. The collaborating institutions used their own protocols to collect whole blood in K2EDTA tubes. For TCRbeta analysis, collaborators shipped samples as frozen whole blood, isolated PBMCs, or DNA extracted from either of those sample types. This sample is part of a study of blood T cell repertoires in COVID-19 (dated by TCRdb to 2020 to 2022). For the study in its entirety: Samples from collaborators originated in the United States, Italy and Spain and spanned both the acute and convalescent phases of COVID-19. The prospective study material was composed of cDNA or gDNA derived from T cells, B-cell-depleted T cells, or PBMCs. The dataset comprised deeply sampled blood TCRbeta repertoires from subjects exposed to, actively infected with, or recovered from COVID-19. A freely available public database, intended as a resource for researchers studying the immune response to SARS-CoV-2, is where the repertoires were released. The samples were drawn from two sources: the first 160 participants of the ongoing ImmuneRACE study, and over 950 subjects contributed by 6 global collaborators. A de-identified subject ID, COVID-19 status, age in years and sex were almost always included in the sample metadata. Where available, HLA class I and class II types were obtained from metadata supplied by the sample provider rather than from assay-based typing. Study-wide findings and limitations: The amount of clinical and demographic metadata varied by source and participant and was provided uncurated.

V is shortened by 0 bases, J by 0 bases, and the region joining them spans 8 bases. Reading the germline V gene (reference sequence) gives CDR1 MNHEY and CDR2 SMNVEV. Measured from the cysteine to the phenylalanine, the CDR3 is 15 residues long. The DNA shown is the 45-base CDR3, in frame from base 1. The receptor's source is a woman in her 70s with COVID-19, enrolled during active disease. The chain is made from TRBV27 and TRBJ1-1; a weak D assignment points to TRBD1 (6 bases agree). The sequencing sample was made of peripheral blood. The CDR3 in this case is CASSLSAGVNTEAFF. The nucleotide sequence reads TGTGCCAGCAGTTTATCGGCAGGGGTGAACACTGAAGCTTTCTTT.